These 19 T cell receptor beta chains share one sample of origin, sequenced in a study of Graves' ophthalmopathy and Graves' hyperthyroidism (dated by TCRdb to about 2018). Reads for this sample came from an Illumina HiSeq 2000. For repertoire sequencing, TCR beta CDR3 regions were amplified from RNA transcripts. The first round of RT-PCR was done with HTBI primers and the Qiagen OneStep RT-PCR kit, and was followed by a second round of multiplex PCR, then size selection and purification. TCRdb applied fastp at Q25 and MiXCR to the public reads, then kept only in-frame beta chains. All rows with the same CDR3 protein become a single entry with the most common DNA and genes. In all, the sample holds 650,000 to 800,000 distinct CDR3 sequences, and about 40% of those were seen once. The ten largest clones represent roughly 3% of the sample. What was sequenced was peripheral blood. The origin of the receptors is an adult man with Graves' ophthalmopathy.

This clonotype was seen only a few times. CDR3 nucleotides: TGTGCCAGCAGCCAAGATAGCGGAGGGTATGGCTACACCTTC. Translating gives CASSQDSGGYGYTF. This chain links TRBV3-1 with TRBJ1-2; no reliable D call. Per germline, CDR1 LGHDT and CDR2 YNNKEL (reference sequence). The CDR3 has 14 amino acids. The germline V and J ends were trimmed by 0 bases and 5 bases, with 10 bases remaining between them.

Ten or more counts support this clonotype. V gene TRBV10-3 combines with J gene TRBJ1-6, with a possible D match to TRBD1 (5 bases). Trimming took off 6 bases at V and 8 bases at J, with 17 bases between the two ends. The CDR3 sequence is 15 residues long. Germline CDR1 reads ENHRY; CDR2 reads SYGVKD. This CDR3 reads CAIRIGTYPDSPLHF. The CDR3 coding sequence is TGTGCCATCAGGATCGGGACTTATCCGGATTCACCCCTCCACTTT.

The V gene is TRBV7-9, the J gene TRBJ2-2; a weak D match, TRBD1 (6 bases). Germline-derived CDR1 and CDR2 are SEHNR and FQNEAQ (reference sequence). V lost 5 bases and J 3 bases, leaving 13 bases between the germline ends. This CDR3 is built from 15 residues. As DNA, the CDR3 is TGTGCCAGCAGCGGGTCACAGGGCCACACCGGGGAGCTGTTTTTT. Protein: CASSGSQGHTGELFF. Full variable domain (rest looked up from reference TRBV7-9 and TRBJ2-2): DTGVSQNPRHKITKRGQNVTFRCDPISEHNRLYWYRQTLGQGPEFLTYFQNEAQLEKSRLLSDRFSAERPKGSFSTLEIQRTEQGDSAMYLCASSGSQGHTGELFFGEGSRLTVL.

This clonotype was picked up many times. The CDR3 coding sequence is TGTGCCATCACACCAGGGGGCTTGGACACTGAAGCTTTCTTT. Translating gives CAITPGGLDTEAFF. V usage is TRBV10-3 and J usage is TRBJ1-1; 8 bases agree with TRBD1. Germline V gene data show CDR1 as ENHRY and CDR2 as SYGVKD. Trimming took 7 bases from V and 3 from J; bases not matched to a gene: 7. This CDR3 region has 14 residues.

This clonotype came up once. J is TRBJ2-5 and V is TRBV9; the D is unclear. This CDR3 has 15 residues. Germline CDR1 and CDR2: SGDLS and YYNGEE. V lost 0 bases and J 1 base, leaving 10 bases between the germline ends. The CDR3 DNA is TGTGCCAGCAGCGTAGCCTTAGCAGGCCAAGAGACCCAGTACTTC. The encoded protein is CASSVALAGQETQYF.

As DNA, the CDR3 is TGTGCCAGCAGCTTGACAGAGCAGGGATTTGTCCAAGAGACCCAGTACTTC. It translates to CASSLTEQGFVQETQYF. V usage is TRBV7-9 and J usage is TRBJ2-5; possibly TRBD1 for D (5 bases). This CDR3 has 17 residues. Germline-derived CDR1 and CDR2 are SEHNR and FQNEAQ (reference sequence). Between the trimmed V and J ends, which lost 3 bases and 1 base, there was a span of 18 bases.

Ten or more counts support this clonotype. The chain is built from TRBV20-1 and TRBJ2-7; D unclear. The CDR3 sequence is 11 residues long. CDR1 and CDR2 from the germline V gene are DFQATT and SNEGSKA (reference sequence). The V end was cut by 3 bases, the J end by 3 bases, with 6 bases between. CDR3 nucleotides: TGCAGTGCTAGGTGGGGCTACGAGCAGTACTTC. Translating it yields CSARWGYEQYF.

This clonotype showed up many times. The genes are TRBV12-3 or TRBV12-4 and TRBJ1-5, with D possibly TRBD1 on 5 matching bases. V lost 3 bases to trimming and J lost 7 bases, with 22 bases between them. The CDR3 is 17 residues long. The CDR3 nucleotides are TGTGCCAGCAGTTTTCGGGGGTCAGGGTTTATTTTGCAGCCCCAGCATTTT. This sequence encodes CASSFRGSGFILQPQHF.

This clonotype was seen ten or more times. This chain uses TRBV5-1 with TRBJ1-1; the D gene is possibly TRBD1 (5 bases). V gave up 6 bases and J gave up 4 bases, with 19 bases separating them. This CDR3 is built from 15 residues. Germline V lookup: CDR1 SGHRS, CDR2 YFSETQ. The CDR3 here is CASKPSGTLSTEAFF. DNA of the CDR3: TGCGCCAGCAAACCTTCCGGGACGTTAAGCACTGAAGCTTTCTTT.

Worth noting for this clonotype: As the CDR3 is not closed by the conserved phenylalanine or tryptophan, this likely results from a read error. No DNA is shown, since the ends of the CDR3 on it are uncertain; the CDR3 is the one TCRdb lists. This chain connects TRBV7-9 to TRBJ2-7; TRBD2, as called in the table, went unchecked against the DNA. CDR1 and CDR2 (germline): SEHNR, FQNEAQ (reference sequence). Counting both end residues, the CDR3 totals 9 amino acids. This CDR3 is CASSLAPAG.

This chain uses TRBV4-1 with TRBJ1-2; D perhaps matches TRBD1 (5 bases). Germline CDR1 is MGHRA and CDR2 is YSYEKL. The CDR3 runs 15 residues. Trimming shortened V by 0 bases and J by 6 bases, and 14 bases separated the two germline ends. CDR3: CASSQDQRGSDGYTF. The CDR3 nucleotides read TGCGCCAGCAGCCAAGATCAGAGGGGTAGCGATGGCTACACCTTC.

This clonotype has a handful of counts. The V call is TRBV5-1, the J call TRBJ1-3; D unclear. CDR1 SGHRS and CDR2 YFSETQ come from the germline V gene. The CDR3 is made up of 15 amino acids. Trimming took off 8 bases at V and 1 base at J, with 16 bases between the two ends. CDR3 in amino acids: CARNRTNGSGNTIYF. The CDR3 nucleotides are TGCGCCAGGAATAGGACCAATGGTTCTGGAAACACCATATATTTT.

This clonotype was counted ten times or more. V is TRBV10-3 and J is TRBJ2-7, with 9 bases lining up with TRBD1. The CDR3 is 14 residues long. V lost 8 bases, J lost 6 bases, and 11 bases stayed unmatched. The germline CDR1 and CDR2 sequences are ENHRY and SYGVKD. The CDR3 nucleotides read TGTGCCATCGGTCCCGGGACAGGGAGGGCCGAGCAGTACTTC. Its translation is CAIGPGTGRAEQYF.

A few counts support this clonotype. The chain uses TRBV7-2 and TRBJ1-1, with D maybe TRBD1 (5 bases). V dropped 5 bases and J dropped 0 bases, with 10 bases sitting between them. CDR3 size: 14 residues. Germline V lookup: CDR1 SGHTA, CDR2 FQGNSA. The CDR3 loop reads CASSRQSMNTEAFF. The CDR3 nucleotides are TGTGCCAGCAGCCGACAGTCTATGAACACTGAAGCTTTCTTT.

This clonotype was counted ten times or more. The chain employs TRBV29-1 and TRBJ1-2; 8 bases agree with TRBD1. J gave up 2 bases and V 4 bases, and 6 bases lay outside the gene matches. Germline CDR1 SQVTM, CDR2 ANQGSEA. The CDR3 loop spans 14 amino acids. The CDR3 is CSVGTGGENYGYTF. CDR3 DNA: TGCAGCGTTGGTACAGGGGGTGAGAACTATGGCTACACCTTC.

This clonotype appeared many times. The chain uses TRBV19 and TRBJ1-1, with TRBD1 matching 7 bases. The CDR3 length is 12 residues. J gave up 12 bases and V 4 bases, and 8 bases lay outside the gene matches. Germline V lookup: CDR1 LNHDA, CDR2 SQIVND (reference sequence). The CDR3 DNA sequence: TGTGCCAGTAGTACCAGACAGGGAAGAACTTTCTTT. It yields the protein CASSTRQGRTFF.

Many counts were recorded for this clonotype. The J gene is TRBJ2-7, the V gene TRBV20-1; 8 nucleotides align to TRBD2. Looked up from germline, CDR1 is DFQATT and CDR2 is SNEGSKA (reference sequence). The CDR3 extends over 13 amino acids. After removal of 5 bases from V and 2 bases from J, the junction contained 5 bases not matched to a gene. CDR3 nucleotides: TGCAGTGCTGGGACTAGTGGGCCCTACGAGCAGTACTTC. As protein: CSAGTSGPYEQYF.

This clonotype appeared a few times. The junction differs from germline at one of its ends, possibly a read error. The chain links TRBV7-2 to TRBJ2-5; no definite D call. Germline V lookup: CDR1 SGHTA, CDR2 FQGNSA. The CDR3 consists of 14 residues. The CDR3 is CASSPRTLQETQYF. The DNA of the CDR3 is TGCGCCAGCAGCCCGCGGACCCTCCAAGAGACCCAGTACTTC.

The rearrangement links TRBV9 to TRBJ2-3, with TRBD1 as a possible D gene (5 bases). The CDR3 length is 15 residues. Deletions cut 4 bases from V and 5 bases from J, with 17 bases between. Germline V gene lookup returns CDR1 SGDLS and CDR2 YYNGEE. In nucleotides, the CDR3 is TGTGCCAGCAGCTTAGGACCCACAGGTGGAGATACGCAGTATTTT. Translated: CASSLGPTGGDTQYF.